Below, 23 T cell receptor beta chains from the same sample are listed, as sequenced in a study of response to subunit inactivated influenza vaccine. MiXCR was run by TCRdb on the RT-PCR reads, yielding one entry per CDR3 protein. Of hundreds of thousands of distinct CDR3 sequences listed, 15% to 19% are singletons. This sample comprised PBMCs from blood, obtained about 12 days after vaccination. These receptors were taken from a man aged 50-59 years who received an inactivated influenza vaccine.

J is TRBJ2-1 and V is TRBV4-3; 8 bases map to TRBD2. Germline values: CDR1 LGHNA, CDR2 YSLEER. With V trimmed by 0 bases and J by 9 bases, 4 bases remained unmatched. This CDR3 has 14 amino acids. The CDR3 DNA is TGCGCCAGCAGCCAAGAGGGACTAGTATCTGAGCAGTTCTTC. Amino acid sequence: CASSQEGLVSEQFF.

This clonotype was seen a handful of times. The genes are TRBV14 and TRBJ2-7; 11 positions match TRBD2. The J segment lost 6 bases and the V segment lost 1 base, leaving 26 bases of the junction unmatched. Germline V gene lookup returns CDR1 SGHDN and CDR2 FVKESK. The CDR3 contains 22 residues. The CDR3 sequence: CASSQGPGQGILNLAGGPEQYF. In DNA form, the CDR3 reads TGTGCCAGCAGCCAAGGTCCGGGACAGGGCATCCTAAACCTAGCGGGAGGCCCCGAGCAGTACTTC.

In this sample, this clonotype turned up a few times. The chain combines TRBV27 with TRBJ2-7; D unresolved. The germline V gene encodes CDR1 MNHEY and CDR2 SMNVEV (reference sequence). The CDR3 spans 12 residues. The V end lost 8 bases, the J end lost 3 bases, and 11 bases lay between the germline ends. CDR3 coding DNA: TGTGCCAGCCCTGTGGGATACTACGAGCAGTACTTC. Residues: CASPVGYYEQYF.

The chain links TRBV18 to TRBJ2-1; unclear D gene. The V end lost 8 bases, the J end lost 9 bases, and 14 bases lay between the germline ends. From germline, CDR1 is KGHSH and CDR2 LQKENI. The length of the CDR3 is 12 residues. CDR3 DNA sequence: TGTGCCAGCCACACCCAACGGAGTGAGCAGTTCTTC. It translates to CASHTQRSEQFF.

This clonotype was detected many times. The chain is built from TRBV29-1 and TRBJ2-3, with a weak D call TRBD1 (6 bases). CDR1 and CDR2 from the germline V gene are SQVTM and ANQGSEA. The ends were cut back, 4 bases at V and 0 bases at J, with 11 bases in the middle. The CDR3 consists of 14 residues. The CDR3 nucleotides read TGCAGCGTTGTCCCCAGGGGAAGCACAGATACGCAGTATTTT. Amino acids: CSVVPRGSTDTQYF.

This clonotype occurred a few times. This sequence joins TRBV10-3 and TRBJ2-5, with TRBD1 matching 7 bases. The length of the CDR3 is 12 residues. The trim removed 7 bases at V and 2 bases at J, leaving 1 base unmatched. Germline assignment: CDR1 ENHRY and CDR2 SYGVKD. Written as DNA, the CDR3 is TGTGCCATCATGGACAGGCAAGAGACCCAGTACTTC. Protein sequence: CAIMDRQETQYF.

V and J are TRBV24-1 and TRBJ2-1; no clear D. Germline V gene sequence: CDR1 KGHDR, CDR2 SFDVKD. The CDR3 is 13 residues long. V lost 1 base, J lost 10 bases, and 10 bases lay in between. CDR3: CATSDFRVREQFF. The CDR3 DNA is TGTGCCACCAGTGATTTTCGCGTGCGGGAGCAGTTCTTC.

The table lists this clonotype with a few counts. This chain joins TRBV4-3 and TRBJ2-3; TRBD2 is a possible D gene (5 bases). Germline CDR1 is LGHNA and CDR2 is YSLEER. The V end lost 4 bases, the J end lost 5 bases, and 10 bases lay between the germline ends. This CDR3 has 13 residues. The CDR3: CASSRERGDTQYF. As DNA, the CDR3 is TGCGCCAGCAGCCGGGAGCGAGGAGATACGCAGTATTTT.

V gene TRBV3-1 combines with J gene TRBJ1-1; D is possibly TRBD1 (6 bases). Trimming left V 3 bases short and J 3 bases short, with 11 bases between. CDR1 is LGHDT, CDR2 YNNKEL, per germline (reference sequence). There are 14 residues in the CDR3. The DNA of the CDR3 is TGTGCCAGCAGCCACATATACAGGGACACTGAAGCTTTCTTT. Protein sequence: CASSHIYRDTEAFF.

This clonotype was seen a few times. J is TRBJ2-3 and V is TRBV4-2, with D possibly matching TRBD1 (6 bases). Trimming pared 3 bases from V and 2 bases from J, leaving 12 bases between. CDR3 length equals 15 residues. Germline V lookup: CDR1 LGHNA, CDR2 YNFKEQ. For the CDR3, the DNA is TGTGCCAGCAGCCAGAGGGACACTGACACAGATACGCAGTATTTT. The encoded protein is CASSQRDTDTDTQYF.

As DNA, the CDR3 is TGTGCCAGTAGTATAATCTTAGGAGACACCGGGGAGCTGTTTTTT. It codes for CASSIILGDTGELFF. The chain combines TRBV19 with TRBJ2-2; no firm D call. This CDR3 has 15 residues. Looked up from germline, CDR1 is LNHDA and CDR2 is SQIVND (reference sequence). Trimming took 2 bases from V and 3 from J, leaving 10 bases between them.

This clonotype was picked up many times. The rearrangement joins TRBV20-1 to TRBJ1-5; 11 positions agree with TRBD1. After removal of 5 bases from V and 2 bases from J, the junction contained 14 bases not matched to a gene. The CDR3 sequence is 18 residues long. Germline assignment: CDR1 DFQATT and CDR2 SNEGSKA (reference sequence). The DNA of the CDR3 is TGCAGTGCTCAAGGACAGGGGGCATCCCTAGCGGGCAATCAGCCCCAGCATTTT. This translates into CSAQGQGASLAGNQPQHF.

This clonotype was detected ten times or more. The J gene is TRBJ2-6, the V gene TRBV18, with D unclear. This CDR3 comprises 14 residues. Germline CDR1 is KGHSH and CDR2 is LQKENI. Trimming took off 8 bases at V and 0 bases at J, with 8 bases between the two ends. The CDR3 DNA reads as TGTGCCAGCAGTCCTCCCTCTGGGGCCAACGTCCTGACTTTC. It codes for CASSPPSGANVLTF.

The rearrangement links TRBV24-1 to TRBJ2-3; D is unresolved. The CDR3 spans 12 residues. V was trimmed by 7 bases and J by 6 bases, leaving 10 bases between them. Per germline, CDR1 KGHDR and CDR2 SFDVKD. The CDR3 nucleotides read TGTGCCACCAGCACAATGGGGGATACGCAGTATTTT. It yields the protein CATSTMGDTQYF.

Only a few counts were recorded for this clonotype. The chain couples TRBV10-3 to TRBJ2-3; no definite D call. The V end lost 3 bases, the J end lost 4 bases, and 11 bases lay between the germline ends. CDR3 length equals 14 residues. Germline-derived CDR1 and CDR2 are ENHRY and SYGVKD. CDR3 in DNA: TGTGCCATCAGTGAATCCGGGCTTTCAGATACGCAGTATTTT. Amino acids: CAISESGLSDTQYF.

The chain joins TRBV6-1 to TRBJ2-1; D perhaps matches TRBD2 (6 bases). CDR3 size: 13 residues. The V end lost 9 bases, the J end lost 6 bases, and 15 bases lay between the germline ends. Germline CDR1 is MNHNS and CDR2 is SASEGT. The CDR3 bases are TGTGCCAGTCGGGAGAGGCAGCTCAATGAGCAGTTCTTC. As protein: CASRERQLNEQFF.

This clonotype was recorded a few times. The chain is built from TRBV12-3 or TRBV12-4 and TRBJ1-5; D gene ambiguous. Trimming took off 4 bases at V and 0 bases at J, with 10 bases between the two ends. The CDR3 consists of 15 residues. CDR3 bases: TGTGCCAGCAGTTCTGGGTCTTATAGCAATCAGCCCCAGCATTTT. It codes for CASSSGSYSNQPQHF.

This clonotype was observed a few times. The V and J genes are TRBV6-2 or TRBV6-3 and TRBJ2-2; D is unresolved. CDR3 length equals 11 residues. Trimming removed 3 bases at V and 7 bases at J, with 3 bases between. CDR1 is MNHEY and CDR2 is SVGEGT in the germline V gene. The CDR3 sequence: CASSYLGELFF. In DNA, the CDR3 is TGTGCCAGCAGTTATCTCGGGGAGCTGTTTTTT.

The V gene is TRBV20-1, the J gene TRBJ1-5, with D perhaps matching TRBD1 (6 bases). This CDR3 comprises 15 residues. Trimming cost V 0 bases and J 3 bases, with 12 bases left between them. Germline CDR1 DFQATT, CDR2 SNEGSKA (reference sequence). CDR3 nucleotide sequence: TGCAGTGCTAGAGAACCTACAGGGAACAATCAGCCCCAGCATTTT. This encodes CSAREPTGNNQPQHF.

This clonotype was recorded a few times. V and J are TRBV7-3 and TRBJ2-3; possibly TRBD1 for D (6 bases). The CDR3 spans 15 residues. V lost 5 bases, J lost 1 base, and 13 bases lay in between. The V gene's germline CDR1 is SGHTA and CDR2 FQGTGA. In DNA form, the CDR3 reads TGTGCCAGCAGCCCCACGACAGGCCGCACAGATACGCAGTATTTT. Translated: CASSPTTGRTDTQYF.

The chain links TRBV20-1 to TRBJ2-3; 9 positions match TRBD2. The CDR3 covers 13 residues. The germline V gene has CDR1 DFQATT and CDR2 SNEGSKA (reference sequence). The V and J ends lost 7 bases and 3 bases, in that order; junction bases with no gene match: 5. CDR3 sequence: CSGGAGGTDTQYF. In nucleotides, the CDR3 is TGCAGTGGTGGAGCGGGGGGAACAGATACGCAGTATTTT.

This chain joins TRBV27 and TRBJ2-7; perhaps TRBD2 as D (5 bases). CDR3 size: 15 residues. Trimming removed 4 bases at V and 4 bases at J, with 17 bases between. Germline values: CDR1 MNHEY, CDR2 SMNVEV (reference sequence). The CDR3 DNA sequence: TGTGCCAGCAGTTCCCCGGGGAAATCTAGGTACGAGCAGTACTTC. Its translation: CASSSPGKSRYEQYF.

The V and J genes are TRBV12-3 or TRBV12-4 and TRBJ2-7; D not resolved. With 4 bases removed from V and 3 bases from J, the gap between germline ends came to 7 bases. This CDR3 is 12 amino acids long. The CDR3 loop reads CASSSVHYEQYF. For the CDR3, the DNA is TGTGCCAGCAGTTCGGTCCACTACGAGCAGTACTTC.